The clone carrying this T cell receptor (beta chain) was observed a few times. Antigen specificity is unknown. The sample comes from a study of CD8 T cells in ankylosing spondylitis. Quantitative 5'-RACE with molecular barcodes produced the TCR beta libraries. Each CDR3 protein is one row after TCRdb ran MiXCR on the 5' RACE reads. The sample yields tens of thousands of distinct CDR3 sequences, roughly 9% seen once. The CDR3 contains 14 residues. Trimming took 0 bases from V and 4 from J, leaving 9 bases between them. Per germline, CDR1 MGHRA and CDR2 YSYEKL. The study's findings and limits: Reports say disease-linked clones showed up significantly more in matched ankylosing spondylitis synovial fluid. Characteristic, it appeared, of ankylosing spondylitis blood was a TCR beta motif of 7 or 8 highly homologous variants.

Sequenced input: blood, either unsorted or a sorted T cell fraction (not recorded which). This TCR was recovered from a male donor with ankylosing spondylitis. The chain is built from TRBV4-1 and TRBJ1-1, with D possibly TRBD1 on 6 matching bases. CDR3 region: CASSQDQGPTEAFF. CDR3 bases: TGCGCCAGCAGCCAAGACCAGGGGCCCACTGAAGCTTTCTTT.